This T cell receptor (beta chain) originates from a study of blood T cell repertoires in COVID-19. The table came from immunoSEQ multiplex PCR; TCRdb's copy has only in-frame clones and leaves some out. The top ten hold 0.8% to 1.2% of the sample, which has about 160,000 clones, about 85% seen once. The CDR3 has 13 residues. CDR1 is SGHRS, CDR2 YFSETQ, per germline. J lost 8 bases, V lost 7 bases, and 5 bases had no gene match. The table lists this clone with a count of one. This receptor was identified in a middle-aged man with acute or convalescent COVID-19. The chain uses TRBV5-1 and TRBJ2-1; 11 nucleotides line up with TRBD1. Sequenced material: peripheral blood. Written as DNA, the CDR3 is TGCGCCAGCGGGTGGACAGGGGGCCATGAGCAGTTCTTC. Its protein product is CASGWTGGHEQFF.